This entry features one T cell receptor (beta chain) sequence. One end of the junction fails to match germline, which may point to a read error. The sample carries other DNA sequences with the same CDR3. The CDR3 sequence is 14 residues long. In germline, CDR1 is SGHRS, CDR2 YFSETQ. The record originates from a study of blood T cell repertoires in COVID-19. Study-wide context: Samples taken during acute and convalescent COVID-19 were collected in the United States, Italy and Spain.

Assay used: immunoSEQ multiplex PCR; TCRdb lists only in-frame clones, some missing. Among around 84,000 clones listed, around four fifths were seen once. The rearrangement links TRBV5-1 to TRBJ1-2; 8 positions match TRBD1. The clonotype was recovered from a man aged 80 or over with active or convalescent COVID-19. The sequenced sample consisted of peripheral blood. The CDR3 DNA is TGCGCTAGCAGCTCTGACAGGGGTAACTATGGCTACACCTTC. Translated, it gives CASSSDRGNYGYTF.